This is a list of T cell receptor beta chains from one sample in a study of cytomegalovirus exposure and HLA in healthy donors. Some clones are missing from TCRdb's copy, which holds only in-frame ones; the method was immunoSEQ multiplex PCR. Here the sample spans roughly 97,000 clones, roughly a tenth being singletons. Source material: PBMCs. The receptors stem from a man in his fifties in good health and CMV-seropositive. The CDR3 runs from the conserved cysteine through the conserved F or W. A D gene is named only where the DNA matches it firmly. Rows give clone size only sometimes, using once, few, many, or a class for an expanded clone.

clone_size: few; d_call: NA; j_call: TRBJ1-5; v_call: TRBV6-1; cdr3_nt: TGTGCCAGCAGTGAATTAGGGGAGGGTCAGCCCCAGCATTTT; cdr3_aa: CASSELGEGQPQHF
clone_size: few; d_call: NA; j_call: TRBJ2-1; v_call: TRBV7-3; cdr3_nt: TGTGCCAGCAGCGCAGACTACGCCTCCTACAATGAGCAGTTCTTC; cdr3_aa: CASSADYASYNEQFF
clone_size: few; d_call: NA; j_call: TRBJ2-1; v_call: TRBV12-5; cdr3_nt: TGTGCTAGTGGGTCAACAGGGAAGACCTACAATGAGCAGTTCTTC; cdr3_aa: CASGSTGKTYNEQFF
clone_size: NA; d_call: NA; j_call: TRBJ1-6; v_call: TRBV6-1; cdr3_nt: TGTGCCAGCACCGGGGGAGCCTATAATTCACCCCTCCACTTT; cdr3_aa: CASTGGAYNSPLHF
clone_size: few; d_call: TRBD1; j_call: TRBJ1-1; v_call: TRBV9; cdr3_nt: TGTGCCAGCAGACAGGGGGTCATGAACACTGAAGCTTTCTTT; cdr3_aa: CASRQGVMNTEAFF
clone_size: few; d_call: TRBD1; j_call: TRBJ1-2; v_call: TRBV7-9; cdr3_nt: TGTGCCAGCAGCTCACAGGGGCTTGGCTACACCTTC; cdr3_aa: CASSSQGLGYTF
clone_size: few; d_call: TRBD1; j_call: TRBJ2-7; v_call: TRBV28; cdr3_nt: TGTGCCAGCAGTTCGACAGGGGTCGAGCAGTACTTC; cdr3_aa: CASSSTGVEQYF
clone_size: few; d_call: NA; j_call: TRBJ2-7; v_call: TRBV5-6; cdr3_nt: TGTGCCAGCAGCATATCGAGCTCCTACGAGCAGTACTTC; cdr3_aa: CASSISSSYEQYF
clone_size: NA; d_call: NA; j_call: TRBJ1-2; v_call: TRBV6-1; cdr3_nt: TGTGCCAGCAGTGAATACAGATATGGCTACACCTTC; cdr3_aa: CASSEYRYGYTF
clone_size: few; d_call: TRBD1; j_call: TRBJ2-1; v_call: TRBV4-1; cdr3_nt: TGCGCCAGCAGCCACTTGTTCGCGGGACAGGGCCCGAACAATGAGCAGTTCTTC; cdr3_aa: CASSHLFAGQGPNNEQFF
clone_size: NA; d_call: TRBD1; j_call: TRBJ1-1; v_call: TRBV6-5; cdr3_nt: TGTGCCAGCAGACGACAGGGTGTGAACACTGAAGCTTTCTTT; cdr3_aa: CASRRQGVNTEAFF
clone_size: NA; d_call: TRBD1; j_call: TRBJ2-7; v_call: TRBV4-1; cdr3_nt: TGCGCCAGCAGCGACTGGATGGGACAGACCTCCGAGCAGTACTTC; cdr3_aa: CASSDWMGQTSEQYF
clone_size: few; d_call: TRBD2; j_call: TRBJ2-7; v_call: TRBV28; cdr3_nt: TGTGCCAGCAGTTTACTCCCGAGCGGGAGAAACGGCGAGCAGTACTTC; cdr3_aa: CASSLLPSGRNGEQYF
clone_size: few; d_call: NA; j_call: TRBJ1-4; v_call: TRBV29-1; cdr3_nt: TGCAGCGTTGAAGACTCACAGGCAACTAATGAAAAACTGTTTTTT; cdr3_aa: CSVEDSQATNEKLFF
clone_size: NA; d_call: NA; j_call: TRBJ2-1; v_call: TRBV21-1; cdr3_nt: TGTGCCAGCAGCAAAGACTGGCTTAGCCACTACAATGAGCAGTTCTTC; cdr3_aa: CASSKDWLSHYNEQFF
clone_size: few; d_call: TRBD1; j_call: TRBJ2-4; v_call: TRBV6-1; cdr3_nt: TGTGCCAGCAGTGATGGGACAGCTCTAGCCAAAAACATTCAGTACTTC; cdr3_aa: CASSDGTALAKNIQYF
clone_size: few; d_call: TRBD2; j_call: TRBJ2-2; v_call: TRBV6-1; cdr3_nt: TGTGCCAGCAGTGGACTAGCGGGGGCGGCCGGGGAGCTGTTTTTT; cdr3_aa: CASSGLAGAAGELFF
clone_size: few; d_call: TRBD1; j_call: TRBJ1-1; v_call: TRBV15; cdr3_nt: TGTGCCACCAGCGGCCCAGGGGGACCCACTGAAGCTTTCTTT; cdr3_aa: CATSGPGGPTEAFF
clone_size: NA; d_call: NA; j_call: TRBJ1-1; v_call: TRBV18; cdr3_nt: TGTGCCAGCTCACCCCCCAAGGGGCTCGGGAACACTGAAGCTTTCTTT; cdr3_aa: CASSPPKGLGNTEAFF
clone_size: few; d_call: NA; j_call: TRBJ1-1; v_call: TRBV5-6; cdr3_nt: TGTGCCACCCAAAAGGGACTCGGGGTGAACACTGAAGCTTTCTTT; cdr3_aa: CATQKGLGVNTEAFF
clone_size: NA; d_call: NA; j_call: TRBJ2-5; v_call: TRBV7-8; cdr3_nt: TGTGCCAGCAGCTTAATGACGGGAAGGGAGACCCAGTACTTC; cdr3_aa: CASSLMTGRETQYF
clone_size: many; d_call: NA; j_call: TRBJ2-7; v_call: TRBV21-1; cdr3_nt: TGTGCCAGCAGCACAACCCTAGCGGATCTCGGGCCCTACGAGCAGTACTTC; cdr3_aa: CASSTTLADLGPYEQYF
clone_size: few; d_call: TRBD2; j_call: TRBJ2-2; v_call: TRBV7-2; cdr3_nt: TGTGCCAGCAGCTTAACAGCGGGAGGGGCCGGGGAGCTGTTTTTT; cdr3_aa: CASSLTAGGAGELFF
clone_size: few; d_call: TRBD1; j_call: TRBJ1-3; v_call: TRBV7-8; cdr3_nt: TGTGCCAGCAGCTTAGCGGGACAGGGTTTTGGAAACACCATATATTTT; cdr3_aa: CASSLAGQGFGNTIYF
clone_size: NA; d_call: NA; j_call: TRBJ2-7; v_call: TRBV6-6; cdr3_nt: TGTGCCAGCAGTTACGCGACATTTCTAACCTACGAGCAGTACTTC; cdr3_aa: CASSYATFLTYEQYF
clone_size: NA; d_call: TRBD2; j_call: TRBJ2-7; v_call: TRBV27; cdr3_nt: TGTGCCAGCTGTTCCTCCGGGACTAGCGGGGGTGGGGTCTACGAGCAGTACTTC; cdr3_aa: CASCSSGTSGGGVYEQYF
clone_size: NA; d_call: TRBD1; j_call: TRBJ2-7; v_call: TRBV7-9; cdr3_nt: TGTGCCAGCAGCTTAGGTGTGGGGGACAGGGGGCGAGAGCAGTACTTC; cdr3_aa: CASSLGVGDRGREQYF
clone_size: NA; d_call: TRBD1; j_call: TRBJ2-1; v_call: TRBV10-1; cdr3_nt: TGCGCCAGAAACGGGACAGGTAACTTCTGCAATGAGCAGTTCTTC; cdr3_aa: CARNGTGNFCNEQFF
clone_size: few; d_call: TRBD1; j_call: TRBJ2-2; v_call: TRBV5-1; cdr3_nt: TGCGCCAGCAGCCCCCATGGACAGGGGGGAGGCGGGGAGCTGTTTTTT; cdr3_aa: CASSPHGQGGGGELFF
clone_size: few; d_call: TRBD2; j_call: TRBJ2-1; v_call: TRBV30; cdr3_nt: TGTGCCTGGAGTGTACTAGCGGGAGGGGTTGAGCAGTTCTTC; cdr3_aa: CAWSVLAGGVEQFF
clone_size: few; d_call: TRBD1; j_call: TRBJ1-5; v_call: TRBV28; cdr3_nt: TGTGCCAGCAGTTATCCTAGACAGGGGGGAATAAAGCCCCAGCATTTT; cdr3_aa: CASSYPRQGGIKPQHF